This TCR beta chain emerged from a study of blood T cell repertoires in COVID-19. Study details: The origin of the acute and convalescent COVID-19 samples was the United States, Italy and Spain.

Using immunoSEQ multiplex PCR, the repertoire was profiled, and TCRdb retains in-frame clones only, with some absent. The sample consists of 150,000 to 200,000 clones, 75% to 85% of them appearing once. V lost 4 bases and J lost 0, with 8 bases in between. Per germline, CDR1 SGDLS and CDR2 YYNGEE. There are 13 residues in the CDR3. V and J are TRBV9 and TRBJ2-7; unclear D gene. The material sequenced was peripheral blood. The clonotype originates from a man aged 55 to 69 with acute or convalescent COVID-19. CDR3 sequence: CASSLSSSYEQYF. CDR3 bases: TGTGCCAGCAGCCTGTCCAGCTCCTACGAGCAGTACTTC.